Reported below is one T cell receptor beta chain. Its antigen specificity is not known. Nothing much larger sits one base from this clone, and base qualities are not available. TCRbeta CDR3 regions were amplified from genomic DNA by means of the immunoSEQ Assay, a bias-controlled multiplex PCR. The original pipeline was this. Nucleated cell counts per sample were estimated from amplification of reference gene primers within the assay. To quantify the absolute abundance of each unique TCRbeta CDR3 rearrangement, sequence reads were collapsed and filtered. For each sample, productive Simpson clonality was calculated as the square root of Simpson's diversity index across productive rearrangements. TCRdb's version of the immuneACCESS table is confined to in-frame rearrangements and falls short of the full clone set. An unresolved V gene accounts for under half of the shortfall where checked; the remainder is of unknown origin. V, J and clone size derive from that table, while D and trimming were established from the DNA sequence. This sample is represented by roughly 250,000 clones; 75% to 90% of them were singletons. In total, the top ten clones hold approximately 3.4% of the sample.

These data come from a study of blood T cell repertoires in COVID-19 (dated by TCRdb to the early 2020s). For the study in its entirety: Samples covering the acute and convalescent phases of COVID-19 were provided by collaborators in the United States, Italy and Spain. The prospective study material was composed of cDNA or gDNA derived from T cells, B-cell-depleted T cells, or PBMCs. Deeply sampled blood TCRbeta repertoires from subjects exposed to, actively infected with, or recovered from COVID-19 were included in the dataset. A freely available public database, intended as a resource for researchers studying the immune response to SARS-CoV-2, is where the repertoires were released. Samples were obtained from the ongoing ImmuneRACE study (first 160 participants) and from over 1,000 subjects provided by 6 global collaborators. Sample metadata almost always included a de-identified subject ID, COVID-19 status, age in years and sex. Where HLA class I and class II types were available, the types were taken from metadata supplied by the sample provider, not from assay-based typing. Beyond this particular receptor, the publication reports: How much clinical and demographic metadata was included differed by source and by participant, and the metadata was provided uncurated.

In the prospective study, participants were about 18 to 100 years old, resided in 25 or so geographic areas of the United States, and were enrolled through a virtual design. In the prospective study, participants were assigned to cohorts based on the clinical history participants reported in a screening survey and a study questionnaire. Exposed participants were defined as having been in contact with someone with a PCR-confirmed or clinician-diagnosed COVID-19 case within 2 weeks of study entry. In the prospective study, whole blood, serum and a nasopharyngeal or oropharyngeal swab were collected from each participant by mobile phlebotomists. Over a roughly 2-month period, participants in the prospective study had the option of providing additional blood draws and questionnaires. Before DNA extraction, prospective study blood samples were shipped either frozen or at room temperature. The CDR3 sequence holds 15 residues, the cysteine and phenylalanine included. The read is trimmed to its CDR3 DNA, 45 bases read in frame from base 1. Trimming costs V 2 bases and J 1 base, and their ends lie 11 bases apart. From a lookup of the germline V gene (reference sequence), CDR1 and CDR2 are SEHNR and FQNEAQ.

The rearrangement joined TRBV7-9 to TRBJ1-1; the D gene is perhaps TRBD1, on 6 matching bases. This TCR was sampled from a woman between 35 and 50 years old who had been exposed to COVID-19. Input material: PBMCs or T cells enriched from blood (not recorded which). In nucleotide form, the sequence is TGTGCCAGCAGCTTAACAGGGCCCTCGAACACTGAAGCTTTCTTT. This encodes CASSLTGPSNTEAFF.